Below are 19 T cell receptor beta chains sequenced from a single sample in a study of Graves' ophthalmopathy and Graves' hyperthyroidism. Amplifying from RNA transcripts, the study obtained TCR beta CDR3 regions. Second-round multiplex PCR came after a first-round RT-PCR that employed HTBI primers. TCRdb itself ran the multiplex PCR reads through MiXCR, one entry per CDR3 protein. The data hold almost 750,000 distinct CDR3 sequences, with 35% to 50% observed a single time. The sequencing input was peripheral blood. These receptor sequences come from an adult man with Graves' ophthalmopathy.

This clonotype was recorded at least ten times. The rearrangement links TRBV29-1 to TRBJ1-4; D not certain. This CDR3 region has 11 residues. The V gene lost 7 bases and the J gene lost 7 bases, with 10 bases spanning the gap. Germline CDR1 and CDR2: SQVTM and ANQGSEA. The chain's CDR3 is CSAVRGEKLFF. The CDR3 region has the DNA TGCAGCGCCGTGCGGGGTGAAAAACTGTTTTTT.

This clonotype has just a few counts. The chain carries TRBV6-6 and TRBJ2-5; D unclear. Per germline, CDR1 MNHNY and CDR2 SVGAGI (reference sequence). The ends were cut back, 2 bases at V and 4 bases at J, with 8 bases in the middle. The CDR3 spans 13 residues. This chain's CDR3 is CASSYMVGETQYF. The CDR3 DNA follows: TGTGCCAGCAGTTACATGGTGGGAGAGACCCAGTACTTC.

The chain carries TRBV30 and TRBJ1-1; no reliable D call. Trimming took off 0 bases at V and 1 base at J, with 9 bases between the two ends. CDR3 length: 14 amino acids. CDR1 and CDR2 from the germline V gene are GTSNPN and SVGIG (reference sequence). The CDR3 DNA sequence: TGTGCCTGGAGTGTACGAGTGAGGAACACTGAAGCTTTCTTT. It yields the protein CAWSVRVRNTEAFF. The complete variable domain, with remaining parts taken from reference TRBV30 and TRBJ1-1, reads SQTIHQWPATLVQPVGSPLSLECTVEGTSNPNLYWYRQAAGRGLQLLFYSVGIGQISSEVPQNLSASRPQDRQFILSSKKLLLSDSGFYLCAWSVRVRNTEAFFGQGTRLTVV.

The chain links TRBV9 to TRBJ2-7; no clear D. This CDR3 is 14 amino acids long. Per the germline V gene, CDR1 is SGDLS and CDR2 is YYNGEE. The V and J ends lost 0 bases and 2 bases respectively, with 9 bases between them. CDR3: CASSVGSSTYEQYF. Here the CDR3 DNA reads TGTGCCAGCAGCGTAGGTTCATCAACCTACGAGCAGTACTTC.

This clonotype occurred a few times. The V and J genes are TRBV29-1 and TRBJ2-2, with TRBD1 matching 10 bases. Germline CDR1 and CDR2: SQVTM and ANQGSEA. The CDR3 is made up of 14 amino acids. V shed 6 bases, J shed 6 bases, and the junction held 7 bases outside the gene matches. The CDR3 nucleotides are TGCAGCGTGGCCGGGACAGGGGTTTCCGGGGAGCTGTTTTTT. Translating gives CSVAGTGVSGELFF.

This clonotype was observed many times. V usage is TRBV7-3 and J usage is TRBJ1-6; D is unclear. This CDR3 region has 14 residues. The V end lost 0 bases, the J end lost 8 bases, and 8 bases lay between the germline ends. Germline loops: CDR1 SGHTA, CDR2 FQGTGA. CDR3 sequence: CASSLTVGDSPLHF. CDR3 bases: TGTGCCAGCAGCTTAACAGTCGGGGATTCACCCCTCCACTTT.

This clonotype was observed at least ten times. V and J are TRBV7-2 and TRBJ2-7, with 10 nucleotides matching TRBD2. Trimming took 4 bases from V and 7 from J; bases not matched to a gene: 7. Germline V CDR1 and CDR2: SGHTA, FQGNSA. CDR3 length equals 14 residues. CDR3 in DNA: TGTGCCAGCAGCTATGCTAGCGGGAGCGGTGAGCAGTACTTC. Translating gives CASSYASGSGEQYF.

A word on this clonotype: A read error is possible here, since a much larger clone lies one base away. V and J are TRBV19 and TRBJ1-2; 7 bases fit TRBD1. CDR1 LNHDA and CDR2 SQIVND come from the germline V gene (reference sequence). V lost 1 base to trimming and J lost 6 bases; unmatched junction nucleotides: 11. The CDR3 has 16 amino acids. The CDR3 sequence: CASSIGPRGRIDGYTF. As DNA, the CDR3 is TGTGCCAGTAGTATAGGTCCGAGGGGGCGCATCGATGGCTACACCTTC.

This clonotype was seen more than once but under ten times. The V gene is TRBV20-1, the J gene TRBJ2-7, with 8 nucleotides matching TRBD2. V shed 6 bases, J shed 5 bases, and the junction held 12 bases outside the gene matches. The CDR3 is 14 residues long. Germline V gives CDR1 DFQATT, CDR2 SNEGSKA (reference sequence). As DNA, the CDR3 is TGCAGTGCGTTTAGCGGGACCCCTACAGACGAGCAGTACTTC. This codes for CSAFSGTPTDEQYF.

The chain employs TRBV7-2 and TRBJ2-1, with a possible D match to TRBD1 (6 bases). The CDR3 is 14 amino acids. The V end lost 6 bases, the J end lost 9 bases, and 18 bases lay between the germline ends. Germline-derived CDR1 and CDR2 are SGHTA and FQGNSA. The CDR3 DNA sequence: TGTGCCAGCAGTGAATATCAGGGGAATACTGAGCAGTTCTTC. It yields the protein CASSEYQGNTEQFF.

Note on this clonotype: A much larger clonotype is one base distant, so this may be a read error. The gene calls are TRBV20-1 and TRBJ1-2; the D gene is possibly TRBD1 (5 bases). Germline values: CDR1 DFQATT, CDR2 SNEGSKA (reference sequence). The CDR3 covers 16 residues. Trimming left V 4 bases short and J 5 bases short, with 23 bases between. The CDR3 loop reads CSAKDYQGGSAYGYTF. As DNA, the CDR3 is TGCAGTGCTAAAGACTATCAGGGAGGCAGTGCGTATGGCTACACCTTC.

About this clonotype: This is likely a read error, given that the CDR3 carries no conserved phenylalanine or tryptophan at its end. The rearrangement joins TRBV20-1 to TRBJ2-7, with TRBD1 as a possible D gene (6 bases). The CDR3 is 13 amino acids. Germline lookup yields CDR1 DFQATT and CDR2 SNEGSKA (reference sequence). Trimming removed 3 bases from V and 5 bases from J, with 14 bases in between. The CDR3 spells CSASQGLVNEQYL. CDR3 nucleotides: TGCAGTGCTAGCCAGGGGTTGGTCAACGAGCAGTACCTC.

The chain links TRBV7-2 to TRBJ2-5; 8 bases fit TRBD2. Germline trimming cut 8 bases from V and 2 bases from J; bases unmatched to any gene: 10. CDR1 is SGHTA, CDR2 FQGNSA, per germline. This CDR3 comprises 15 residues. CDR3 amino acids: CASQNAGGRQETQYF. The DNA of the CDR3 is TGTGCCAGCCAAAATGCGGGGGGCCGGCAAGAGACCCAGTACTTC.

The rearrangement joins TRBV20-1 to TRBJ1-1; 7 bases align to TRBD1. The J segment lost 10 bases and the V segment lost 4 bases, leaving 12 bases of the junction unmatched. The CDR3 runs 13 residues. Germline CDR1 reads DFQATT; CDR2 reads SNEGSKA (reference sequence). The CDR3 spells CSATNTGATGAFF. CDR3 DNA sequence: TGCAGTGCTACAAACACAGGGGCCACCGGAGCTTTCTTT.

This clonotype was found a few times. This chain connects TRBV20-1 to TRBJ2-7; 8 positions agree with TRBD1. Germline V gene data show CDR1 as DFQATT and CDR2 as SNEGSKA (reference sequence). V gave up 1 base and J gave up 5 bases; unmatched junction bases: 19. The CDR3 length is 18 residues. CDR3 DNA: TGCAGTGCTAGAGGAGTCGGGACAGGTACCACTAGCAACCACGAGCAGTACTTC. Protein sequence: CSARGVGTGTTSNHEQYF.

Note on this clonotype: This clone may be a read error of a much larger clone one base away. The chain employs TRBV7-3 and TRBJ1-4; D is undetermined. The V end lost 2 bases, the J end lost 13 bases, and 11 bases lay between the germline ends. The V gene's germline CDR1 is SGHTA and CDR2 FQGTGA. The length of the CDR3 is 12 residues. The CDR3 nucleotides are TGTGCCAGCAGCTTAGGGGTTGGCGGACTGTTTTTT. Protein: CASSLGVGGLFF.

For this clonotype: No conserved phenylalanine or tryptophan is present at the end of the CDR3, so a read error is the likely explanation. The limits of the CDR3 on the DNA are not certain, so only TCRdb's listed CDR3 is given. The gene calls are TRBV2 and TRBJ2-7; the table names TRBD1, a call not compared with the DNA. Germline V gene data show CDR1 as SNHLY and CDR2 as FYNNEI. The CDR3 region is 10 residues in length, termini included. CDR3 amino acids: CASSEGGDSY.

Remarks on this clonotype: No conserved phenylalanine or tryptophan ends this CDR3, so it is likely a read error. The limits of the CDR3 on the DNA are not certain, so only TCRdb's listed CDR3 is given. The chain joins TRBV19 to TRBJ1-4. Counting both end residues, the CDR3 totals 8 amino acids. Germline V gives CDR1 LNHDA, CDR2 SQIVND (reference sequence). This CDR3 is CASSPVLC.

This clonotype was seen at least ten times. The J gene is TRBJ1-6, the V gene TRBV10-3; possible D gene TRBD1, 5 bases. Germline V lookup: CDR1 ENHRY, CDR2 SYGVKD. This CDR3 has 13 amino acids. V lost 8 bases and J 4 bases, leaving 9 bases between the germline ends. Here the CDR3 reads CAIHRSYNSPLHF. The CDR3 DNA follows: TGTGCCATCCACAGGTCATATAATTCACCCCTCCACTTT.